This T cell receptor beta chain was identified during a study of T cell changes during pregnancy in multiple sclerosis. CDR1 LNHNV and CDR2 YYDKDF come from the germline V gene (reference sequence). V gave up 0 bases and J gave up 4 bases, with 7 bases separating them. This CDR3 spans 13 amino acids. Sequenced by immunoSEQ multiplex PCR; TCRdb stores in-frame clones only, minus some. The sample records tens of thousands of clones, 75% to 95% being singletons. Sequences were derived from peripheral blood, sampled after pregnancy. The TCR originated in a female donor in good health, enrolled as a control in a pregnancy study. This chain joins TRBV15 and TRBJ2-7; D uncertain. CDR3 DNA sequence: TGTGCCACCAGCAGAGATTCACAATACGAGCAGTACTTC. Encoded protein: CATSRDSQYEQYF.